This T cell receptor beta chain derives from a study of regulatory dendritic cells for organ transplantation. Study-level background: Monocytes received vitamin D3 on days 0 and 4, IL-10 on day 4.

This clone appeared a single time. Antigen specificity is unknown. The repertoire was sequenced with immunoSEQ multiplex PCR; TCRdb's copy has only in-frame clones and lacks some. The profile shows 15,000 to 20,000 clones, around 85% of them singletons. Sorted T cells were CFSE-labeled and cultured approximately five days with allogeneic regulatory or mature dendritic cells at 1:10. Germline V gene lookup returns CDR1 MNHNS and CDR2 SASEGT. This CDR3 has 13 residues. Trimming took 6 bases from V and 4 from J, leaving 13 bases between them. This sequence joins TRBV6-1 and TRBJ2-7; D is unclear. The sequencing input was memory CD4+ T cells from blood cultured with regulatory dendritic cells. Subset in this sample: CD45RO+ memory T cells. This sequence originates from a human donor in good health. CDR3: CASSLTISYEQYF. The DNA of the CDR3 is TGTGCCAGCAGCCTTACCATATCGTACGAGCAGTACTTC.